Following are 26 T cell receptor beta chains from one sample sequenced in a study of T cell responses to AZD1222 COVID-19 vaccine. The repertoire was sequenced with immunoSEQ multiplex PCR; TCRdb's copy has only in-frame clones and lacks some. The sample shows about 130,000 clones, 80% to 90% of them seen only once. The material sequenced was peripheral blood, taken 28 days after the second AZD1222 dose. The receptors stem from an adult who received the AZD1222 COVID-19 vaccine.

The chain couples TRBV7-2 to TRBJ2-5; unclear D gene. Germline assignment: CDR1 SGHTA and CDR2 FQGNSA. The CDR3 spans 12 residues. The V end was cut by 5 bases, the J end by 2 bases, with 6 bases between. CDR3 sequence reads: CASSPEQETQYF. The CDR3 DNA reads as TGTGCCAGCAGCCCCGAACAAGAGACCCAGTACTTC.

The chain is built from TRBV29-1 and TRBJ2-7; no clear D gene. Per germline, CDR1 SQVTM and CDR2 ANQGSEA. Trimming removed 4 bases from V and 3 bases from J, with 7 bases in between. The CDR3 length is 11 residues. The CDR3 DNA reads TGCAGCGTTGTGGCCGTCTACGAGCAGTACTTC. Amino acid sequence: CSVVAVYEQYF.

The chain recombines TRBV30 with TRBJ1-1, with a weak D call TRBD1 (6 bases). This CDR3 has 15 residues. Trimming took off 0 bases at V and 4 bases at J, with 15 bases between the two ends. Germline assignment: CDR1 GTSNPN and CDR2 SVGIG (reference sequence). CDR3 in amino acids: CAWSVTGSLVTEAFF. The CDR3 region has the DNA TGTGCCTGGAGTGTAACAGGGAGTTTGGTCACTGAAGCTTTCTTT.

The genes are TRBV30 and TRBJ1-5; 10 bases match TRBD1. The CDR3 consists of 14 residues. In germline, CDR1 is GTSNPN, CDR2 SVGIG (reference sequence). Losses at the gene ends were 7 bases for V and 3 bases for J; bases not matched to a gene: 6. The CDR3 coding sequence is TGTGCCTCGACGGGACAGGGGAACAATCAGCCCCAGCATTTT. It codes for CASTGQGNNQPQHF.

This chain connects TRBV25-1 to TRBJ2-7; D unclear. The V gene's germline CDR1 is MGHDK and CDR2 SYGVNS. Trimming left V 4 bases short and J 2 bases short, with 9 bases between. CDR3 size: 13 residues. CDR3 nucleotides: TGTGCCAGCAGTGCCGGACCAACCTACGAGCAGTACTTC. Protein: CASSAGPTYEQYF.

The rearrangement links TRBV7-2 to TRBJ1-5; no clear D. Germline CDR1 is SGHTA and CDR2 is FQGNSA. Trimming shortened V by 5 bases and J by 0 bases, and 11 bases separated the two germline ends. The CDR3 has 15 amino acids. DNA of the CDR3: TGTGCCAGCAGCCAAGGAAGTTATAGCAATCAGCCCCAGCATTTT. It yields the protein CASSQGSYSNQPQHF. Drawing the rest from reference TRBV7-2 and TRBJ1-5, the complete variable domain is GAGVSQSPSNKVTEKGKDVELRCDPISGHTALYWYRQSLGQGLEFLIYFQGNSAPDKSGLPSDRFSAERTGGSVSTLTIQRTQQEDSAVYLCASSQGSYSNQPQHFGDGTRLSIL.

This chain joins TRBV9 and TRBJ2-3; no firm D call. This CDR3 comprises 13 residues. The V end lost 0 bases, the J end lost 2 bases, and 4 bases lay between the germline ends. Germline V gene lookup returns CDR1 SGDLS and CDR2 YYNGEE. DNA of the CDR3: TGTGCCAGCAGCGTAGAGGTCACAGATACGCAGTATTTT. Protein: CASSVEVTDTQYF.

The chain joins TRBV2 to TRBJ2-1; 9 bases agree with TRBD2. V was clipped by 8 bases and J by 7 bases; unmatched bases: 18. Germline V gene sequence: CDR1 SNHLY, CDR2 FYNNEI. The CDR3 covers 17 residues. The CDR3 protein is CASGRLAGTRSGNEQFF. DNA for the CDR3: TGTGCCAGCGGGCGGCTAGCGGGAACTCGTAGTGGGAATGAGCAGTTCTTC.

The rearrangement links TRBV2 to TRBJ2-2; possibly TRBD1 for D (6 bases). Germline values: CDR1 SNHLY, CDR2 FYNNEI. The CDR3 extends over 16 amino acids. Trimming cost V 7 bases and J 1 base, with 16 bases left between them. Here the CDR3 reads CASNIQGFMNTGELFF. The CDR3 nucleotides read TGTGCCAGCAATATACAGGGTTTTATGAACACCGGGGAGCTGTTTTTT.

This CDR3 is CASSPGANTEAFF. The CDR3 bases are TGTGCCAGCAGCCCCGGAGCGAACACTGAAGCTTTCTTT. V and J are TRBV11-3 and TRBJ1-1; D call uncertain. V was pared by 5 bases and J by 1 base, with 8 bases between. The CDR3 runs to 13 residues. Germline V CDR1 and CDR2: SGHNT, YENEEA.

The rearrangement joins TRBV30 to TRBJ1-4; D remains unclear. Germline V lookup: CDR1 GTSNPN, CDR2 SVGIG (reference sequence). Trimming cost V 2 bases and J 5 bases, with 12 bases left between them. This CDR3 is built from 14 residues. As DNA, the CDR3 is TGTGCCTGGAGTTTTAGCGCTCAGAATGAAAAACTGTTTTTT. This translates into CAWSFSAQNEKLFF.

The DNA for the CDR3 is TGTGCCAGCTCACCACTCGGGACAGAGTATGGCTACACCTTC. Its protein is CASSPLGTEYGYTF. The gene calls are TRBV18 and TRBJ1-2; 7 bases agree with TRBD1. Unmatched junction bases numbered 4, after V lost 1 base and J lost 5 bases. The CDR3 runs to 14 residues. Per germline, CDR1 KGHSH and CDR2 LQKENI.

The gene calls are TRBV29-1 and TRBJ2-3; no clear D. V lost 3 bases to trimming and J lost 3 bases, with 10 bases between them. The CDR3 spans 13 residues. Germline CDR1 reads SQVTM; CDR2 reads ANQGSEA. The CDR3 sequence is CSVDRSGTDTQYF. In DNA, the CDR3 is TGCAGCGTTGATAGGTCGGGTACAGATACGCAGTATTTT.

The chain links TRBV7-2 to TRBJ2-5; D is possibly TRBD2 (5 bases). The germline V and J ends were trimmed by 1 base and 5 bases, with 8 bases remaining between them. Per the germline V gene, CDR1 is SGHTA and CDR2 is FQGNSA. This CDR3 has 13 amino acids. CDR3 residues: CASSLGTGETQYF. CDR3 bases: TGTGCCAGCAGCTTAGGCACGGGGGAGACCCAGTACTTC.

The chain couples TRBV2 to TRBJ1-3; D unclear. Trimming cost V 7 bases and J 3 bases, with 16 bases left between them. The CDR3 length is 15 residues. CDR1 is SNHLY, CDR2 FYNNEI, per germline. Written as DNA, the CDR3 is TGTGCCAGCACCGATAGGGCAGGAGGTGGAAACACCATATATTTT. Residues: CASTDRAGGGNTIYF.

The chain links TRBV6-1 to TRBJ2-7; perhaps TRBD1 as D (5 bases). CDR3 length equals 15 residues. The germline V gene encodes CDR1 MNHNS and CDR2 SASEGT. The V and J ends lost 3 bases and 5 bases respectively, with 17 bases between them. This CDR3 is CASSDSPTTANEQYF. As DNA, the CDR3 is TGTGCCAGCAGTGATAGTCCTACGACAGCGAACGAGCAGTACTTC.

The genes are TRBV5-6 and TRBJ1-3; weak D call: TRBD1 (5 bases). Germline V gene data show CDR1 as SGHDT and CDR2 as YYEEEE. The CDR3 loop spans 15 amino acids. V was pared by 4 bases and J by 4 bases, with 15 bases between. The CDR3 bases are TGTGCCAGCAGCCCCCGGGGCGGGTTCGGAAACACCATATATTTT. It encodes CASSPRGGFGNTIYF.

As regards this clone: A read error may produce the germline difference seen at one junction end. This chain links TRBV7-7 with TRBJ2-7; no clear D gene. The CDR3 sequence is 15 residues long. The germline gives CDR1 SSHAT, CDR2 FNYEAQ (reference sequence). CDR3 in amino acids: CASSLAMGSTYEQYF. The CDR3 region has the DNA TGTGCTAGCAGCTTAGCCATGGGGTCGACCTACGAGCAGTACTTC.

The chain joins TRBV3-1 (or the pseudogene TRBV3-2) to TRBJ2-1; 9 bases are a match to TRBD2. V shed 2 bases and J 10 bases; nucleotides not matched to a gene: 6. The CDR3 spans 14 residues. Germline V gene sequence: CDR1 LGHDT, CDR2 YNNKEL (reference sequence). CDR3 DNA: TGTGCCAGCAGCCAAAGGGGCGGGAGGGACGAGCAGTTCTTC. It specifies CASSQRGGRDEQFF.

This chain links TRBV19 with TRBJ2-1, with D maybe TRBD2 (6 bases). Germline loops: CDR1 LNHDA, CDR2 SQIVND (reference sequence). Trimming removed 5 bases from V and 4 bases from J, with 27 bases in between. This CDR3 is 19 amino acids long. The CDR3 DNA reads TGTGCCAGTAGTCCCACCGCCTCCGGGACTTCCTTGGAATACAATGAGCAGTTCTTC. Encoded protein: CASSPTASGTSLEYNEQFF.

The genes are TRBV3-1 (or the pseudogene TRBV3-2) and TRBJ2-4; the D call may be TRBD1 or TRBD2 (5 bases each). V lost 1 base and J lost 6, with 13 bases in between. Germline CDR1 and CDR2: LGHDT and YNNKEL (reference sequence). The CDR3 has 15 residues. The CDR3 sequence: CASSQGQGVINIQYF. The CDR3 region has the DNA TGTGCCAGCAGCCAAGGCCAGGGAGTGATAAACATTCAGTACTTC.

The chain carries TRBV7-9 and TRBJ1-3, with D tentatively TRBD1 (5 bases). The ends were cut back, 3 bases at V and 0 bases at J, with 15 bases in the middle. Germline values: CDR1 SEHNR, CDR2 FQNEAQ (reference sequence). This CDR3 comprises 17 residues. The CDR3 DNA is TGTGCCAGCAGCTTTCAGGTTGGGGGAAGCTCTGGAAACACCATATATTTT. Translated: CASSFQVGGSSGNTIYF.

A single count supports this clone. This chain uses TRBV5-6 with TRBJ1-1; the D gene is possibly TRBD1 (6 bases). This CDR3 has 15 residues. CDR1 is SGHDT, CDR2 YYEEEE, per germline. V was shortened by 4 bases and J by 4 bases, with 17 bases between the two germline ends. The CDR3 loop reads CASSPEGGDSTEAFF. CDR3 bases: TGTGCCAGCAGCCCGGAGGGGGGTGATAGCACTGAAGCTTTCTTT.

The chain carries TRBV6-5 and TRBJ1-1; D remains unclear. Germline CDR1 MNHEY, CDR2 SVGAGI. The CDR3 covers 14 residues. Trimming stripped 6 bases from V and 3 bases from J, with 14 bases between. The CDR3 nucleotides are TGTGCCAGCAGCAGGCTGTTGGGGTACACTGAAGCTTTCTTT. It codes for CASSRLLGYTEAFF.

The chain couples TRBV9 to TRBJ1-3, with TRBD1 as a possible D gene (5 bases). This CDR3 comprises 15 residues. The germline CDR1 and CDR2 sequences are SGDLS and YYNGEE. V was clipped by 3 bases and J by 0 bases, with 10 bases between them. In DNA, the CDR3 is TGTGCCAGCAGCGGGGGCGGTGTCTCTGGAAACACCATATATTTT. Translation gives CASSGGGVSGNTIYF.

The chain links TRBV24-1 to TRBJ1-1; TRBD1 agrees at 8 bases. CDR3 length: 14 residues. V shed 8 bases, J shed 1 base, and the junction held 5 bases outside the gene matches. Germline V lookup: CDR1 KGHDR, CDR2 SFDVKD. The CDR3 region has the DNA TGTGCCACCATCCGAGGACAGGGGAACACTGAAGCTTTCTTT. This translates into CATIRGQGNTEAFF.